The clone carrying this TCR beta chain was recorded at least ten times. From germline, CDR1 is MDHEN and CDR2 SYDVKM. Trimming stripped 6 bases from V and 7 bases from J, with 16 bases between. The CDR3 contains 14 residues. A sample-barcoded 5' primer and a J-beta primer mix were used in a second PCR of roughly 6 to 12 cycles. One entry per CDR3 protein, called by TCRdb with MiXCR from the 5' RACE reads. The data contain about 930,000 distinct CDR3 sequences, about 27% of them singletons. The data stem from a study of blood T cells in healthy people across ages. These data also formed part of another study, on T cells of mothers and their children. As that report states: Study donors consisted of a few healthy Caucasian mothers and their six children. Over 9.5 million TCR beta CDR3 reads were obtained from each mother, and 3 million to 3.5 million from each child.

The sequence derives from a woman between 35 and 50 years old in good health. Sequenced input: blood. The chain carries TRBV28 and TRBJ1-5; weak D call: TRBD1 (5 bases). CDR3 coding DNA: TGTGCCAGCAGCTTAGTCGGGGCGGGCCAGCCCCAGCATTTT. As protein: CASSLVGAGQPQHF.